The rows below give T cell receptor beta chains drawn from one sample of a study of radiotherapy plus CTLA-4 blockade in lung cancer. Data came from immunoSEQ multiplex PCR; TCRdb stores just in-frame clones and leaves some out. The data hold fewer than 40,000 clones, with approximately 75% observed a single time. The sequencing here drew on peripheral blood, taken from a patient treated with radiotherapy plus ipilimumab. The receptors derive from a human donor with non-small cell lung cancer that progressed on radiotherapy plus ipilimumab. The CDR3 runs from the conserved cysteine through the conserved F or W. Each record gives: clone size, D gene, V gene, J gene, CDR3 DNA, CDR3 protein. The D gene is left open where the match is weak. Not every row has a clone size; where given, it reads once, few, many or a size class.

>NA|TRBD2|TRBV10-3|TRBJ2-1
TGTGCCATCAGCCCCTGGGATAGCGGGGGGGACAATGAGCAGTTCTTC
CAISPWDSGGDNEQFF
>NA|NA|TRBV2|TRBJ1-2
TGTGCCAGCAGTGTAGGCGCCCGGGACTATGGCTACACCTTC
CASSVGARDYGYTF
>NA|NA|TRBV10-3|TRBJ2-5
TGTGCCGCGGGGGCGGGCGCTCAAGAGACCCAGTACTTC
CAAGAGAQETQYF
>NA|TRBD1|TRBV5-5|TRBJ1-5
TGTGCCAGCAGCCCTGGGGCAGGGGGTTATCAGCCCCAGCATTTT
CASSPGAGGYQPQHF
>NA|NA|TRBV5-6|TRBJ2-2
TGTGCCAGCAGCCCTGACAGTCGGCGGGGCACCGGGGAGCTGTTTTTT
CASSPDSRRGTGELFF
>few|NA|TRBV9|TRBJ1-3
TGTGCCAGCAGCCCGAGTCACTCTGGAAACACCATATATTTT
CASSPSHSGNTIYF
>NA|TRBD2|TRBV27|TRBJ2-1
TGTGCCAGCAGTTCCCTTCCACTAGCGGGGACATACAATGAGCAGTTCTTC
CASSSLPLAGTYNEQFF
>once|TRBD2|TRBV4-1|TRBJ2-3
TGCGCCAGCAGCCAAACCCTCCCTGGGCTTCAGCGGGGGGGCCGGGATACGCAGTATTTT
CASSQTLPGLQRGGRDTQYF
>NA|NA|TRBV7-8|TRBJ2-2
TGTGCCAGCAGCTTAGACGAGGTGTTGGACACCGGGGAGCTGTTTTTT
CASSLDEVLDTGELFF
>NA|NA|TRBV6-5|TRBJ1-1
TGTGCCAGCAGTTACGGGCGAACAGGGAACACTGAAGCTTTCTTT
CASSYGRTGNTEAFF
>NA|TRBD1|TRBV7-2|TRBJ1-6
TGTGCCAGCAGCTTTGGTCCGGGACAGGCCTCCTATAATTCACCCCTCCACTTT
CASSFGPGQASYNSPLHF
>NA|TRBD1|TRBV4-3|TRBJ1-1
TGCGCCAGCAGCCAAGTGGGGACAGGGGACACTGAAGCTTTCTTT
CASSQVGTGDTEAFF
>once|TRBD1|TRBV19|TRBJ2-7
TGTGCCAGTAGTATAAGGGGGCTCGAGCAGTACTTC
CASSIRGLEQYF
>NA|NA|TRBV6-6|TRBJ2-2
TGTGCCAGCGTAATTACTCAAAACGTCGGGGAGCTGTTTTTT
CASVITQNVGELFF
>once|TRBD1|TRBV2|TRBJ1-5
TGTGCCAGCAGTGAAAGGACAGGGGGCTGGGGCAATCAGCCCCAGCATTTT
CASSERTGGWGNQPQHF
>NA|NA|TRBV18|TRBJ2-3
TGTGCCAGCTCACTAATGGGGGCGACAGATACGCAGTATTTT
CASSLMGATDTQYF
>NA|NA|TRBV29-1|TRBJ1-6
TGCAGCGTGAGCGGGGAAAAGGCGGATTCACCCCTCCACTTT
CSVSGEKADSPLHF
>NA|NA|TRBV19|TRBJ1-2
TGTGCCAGTAGTGGGGTTAAGGGGGAAGATGGCTACACCTTC
CASSGVKGEDGYTF
>NA|NA|TRBV6-5|TRBJ2-1
TGTGCCAGCAGCGCAAGGACAGCACCCCCGTTCTTC
CASSARTAPPFF
>NA|TRBD2|TRBV4-1|TRBJ2-3
TGCGCCAGCAGCCAAGCTCCTCCGGGAGCGGGGGGCCCCGCAGATACGCAGTATTTT
CASSQAPPGAGGPADTQYF
>once|TRBD2|TRBV5-1|TRBJ2-3
TGCGCCAGCAGCTTAAGCGGGGGGGTAGATACGCAGTATTTT
CASSLSGGVDTQYF
>NA|NA|TRBV7-8|TRBJ1-2
TGTGCCAGCAGTCCATTCGTAGAGGGCTATGGCTACACCTTC
CASSPFVEGYGYTF
>NA|NA|TRBV7-2|TRBJ1-3
TGTGCCAGCAGCTTAGGTCAGGGACACTCTGGAAACACCATATATTTT
CASSLGQGHSGNTIYF
>NA|TRBD1|TRBV4-1|TRBJ1-5
TGCGCCAGCAGCCAAGTGGGACAGGGGAATCAGCCCCAGCATTTT
CASSQVGQGNQPQHF
>NA|NA|TRBV2|TRBJ2-7
TGTGCCAGCAAATCATTTTCCTACGAGCAGTACTTC
CASKSFSYEQYF
>NA|NA|TRBV7-2|TRBJ2-7
TGTGCCAGCAGCTTGACACGTGTGTTCTACGAGCAGTACTTC
CASSLTRVFYEQYF
>NA|TRBD1|TRBV27|TRBJ1-2
TGTGCCAGCAGTTTATCGGGGACAGGGAACTATGGCTACACCTTC
CASSLSGTGNYGYTF
>NA|NA|TRBV10-1|TRBJ1-2
TGCGCCAGCATACCCCCGGGACTTCGACAAACGAATGGCTACACCTTC
CASIPPGLRQTNGYTF
>NA|NA|TRBV18|TRBJ2-7
TGTGCCAGCTCACCACCCCCCCAGGGTGGGTCCGAGCAGTACTTC
CASSPPPQGGSEQYF
>few|NA|TRBV6-1|TRBJ1-2
TGTGCCAGCAGTAAGGGGGATGCAGGCAATGGCTACACCTTC
CASSKGDAGNGYTF
>NA|TRBD1|TRBV19|TRBJ1-2
TGTGCCAGTAGTTCGATGACAGGGTATGAAAGCTACACCTTC
CASSSMTGYESYTF
>NA|NA|TRBV18|TRBJ2-7
TGTGCCAGCTCACCACAAGGGGTCTACGAGCAGTACTTC
CASSPQGVYEQYF
>NA|TRBD2|TRBV7-2|TRBJ2-1
TGTGCCAGCAGCTTCTCCAGCGGGGGCCTCTACAATGAGCAGTTCTTC
CASSFSSGGLYNEQFF
>NA|TRBD2|TRBV4-2|TRBJ2-1
TGTGCCAGCAGCCAAGAATCACTAGCGGGGGGGCTCTTCTCCTACAATGAGCAGTTCTTC
CASSQESLAGGLFSYNEQFF
>NA|TRBD1|TRBV4-1|TRBJ1-1
TGCGCCAGCAGCGGGCAGGGGGCGATGACAACTGAAGCTTTCTTT
CASSGQGAMTTEAFF
>once|NA|TRBV7-8|TRBJ2-7
TGTGCCAGCAGCCGGGGACTGAACGAGCAGTACTTC
CASSRGLNEQYF
>NA|NA|TRBV7-3|TRBJ2-3
TGTGCCAGCAGCTCACCAGGAAGGGATACGCAGTATTTT
CASSSPGRDTQYF
>few|TRBD1|TRBV6-5|TRBJ1-5
TGTGCCAGCAGCTTAGGGACAGCTCATCAGCCCCAGCATTTT
CASSLGTAHQPQHF
>NA|NA|TRBV6-6|TRBJ2-7
TGTGCCAGCAGTTACTCTGGACTCTTAAACGAGCAGTACTTC
CASSYSGLLNEQYF
>NA|NA|TRBV27|TRBJ1-1
TGTGCCAGCAGTCACGGACAGAGGGGGAACACTGAAGCTTTCTTT
CASSHGQRGNTEAFF
>NA|NA|TRBV11-2|TRBJ2-7
TGTGCCAGCAGCTCTGCAGGGACCTACGAGCAGTACTTC
CASSSAGTYEQYF
>NA|TRBD2|TRBV29-1|TRBJ2-1
TGCAGCGTTGCGAGCGGGGGGGCCTATGAGCAGTTCTTC
CSVASGGAYEQFF
>NA|NA|TRBV7-2|TRBJ2-3
TGTGCCAGCAGCTTATTCTCCGGGACTAGCACAGATACGCAGTATTTT
CASSLFSGTSTDTQYF
>NA|TRBD1|TRBV10-2|TRBJ1-5
TGCGCCAGCAGTTCGCAGGGGGCGGGTCAGCCCCAGCATTTT
CASSSQGAGQPQHF
>NA|TRBD1|TRBV25-1|TRBJ2-7
TGTGCCAGCAGTGGAACCGGACAGGTTCGTTCATACGAGCAGTACTTC
CASSGTGQVRSYEQYF
>NA|TRBD1|TRBV9|TRBJ1-2
TGTGCCAGCAGCGTAGACAGGGGCTATGGCTACACCTTC
CASSVDRGYGYTF
>NA|TRBD2|TRBV6-6|TRBJ2-3
TGTGCCAGCAGGACTAGCGGGGGACGAACAGATACGCAGTATTTT
CASRTSGGRTDTQYF
>once|NA|TRBV7-9|TRBJ1-5
TGTGCCAGCAACGCGGCGGGGGAGCAGCGGCCCCAGCATTTT
CASNAAGEQRPQHF
>NA|TRBD2|TRBV11-3|TRBJ2-5
TGTGCCAGCAGCCCCGGGACTAGCGGGGGAACCCAAGAGACCCAGTACTTC
CASSPGTSGGTQETQYF
>NA|TRBD2|TRBV5-1|TRBJ2-3
TGCGCCAGCAGCTCGATTAGCGGGGGGGGGACAGATACGCAGTATTTT
CASSSISGGGTDTQYF
>NA|TRBD1|TRBV18|TRBJ1-2
TGTGCCAGCTCACGAGGACAGGGGCGCGGCTACACCTTC
CASSRGQGRGYTF
>NA|NA|TRBV19|TRBJ1-5
TGTGCCAGTAGAACCGCCGCGACAGGCAGCAATCAGCCCCAGCATTTT
CASRTAATGSNQPQHF